This is a list of T cell receptor beta chains from one sample in a study of T-cell memory formation after mild COVID-19. MiXCR, applied by TCRdb to the 5' RACE reads, yields one record per CDR3 protein. The sample shows tens of thousands of distinct CDR3 sequences, around 16% of them seen only once. Sequencing was performed on PBMCs or a T cell subset sorted from them (not recorded which). All receptors come from a man aged 18 to 29 who had mild COVID-19 (a few samples of this study predate the infection). Cell type and time point are not known. Both conserved end residues are part of each CDR3. Each record gives: J gene, V gene, clone size, D gene, CDR3 protein, CDR3 DNA. A D gene is named only where the DNA matches it firmly. The size entry is marked missing in some rows and otherwise reads once, few, many or a size class.

TRBJ1-2,TRBV2,once,.,CDSVLNYGYTF,TGTGACAGCGTACTTAACTATGGCTACACCTTC
TRBJ2-3,TRBV7-6,.,TRBD2,CASSPLAGGLEPSTDTQYF,TGTGCCAGCAGCCCGCTAGCGGGGGGGCTCGAACCTAGCACAGATACGCAGTATTTT
TRBJ2-1,TRBV4-1,few,TRBD1,CASSQDSGGGYNEQFF,TGCGCCAGCAGCCAAGATTCAGGGGGCGGTTACAATGAGCAGTTCTTC
TRBJ2-5,TRBV6-6,many,.,CASSLFGGGETQYF,TGTGCCAGCAGCCTATTTGGGGGCGGGGAGACCCAGTACTTC
TRBJ1-5,TRBV4-3,.,.,CASSQDYNQPQHF,TGCGCCAGCAGCCAAGATTACAATCAGCCCCAGCATTTT
TRBJ2-3,TRBV7-8,.,.,CASSLGQGLSDTQYF,TGTGCCAGCAGCTTGGGGCAGGGGCTCTCAGATACGCAGTATTTT
TRBJ2-6,TRBV6-5,.,.,CASGFPSGANVLTF,TGTGCCAGCGGATTCCCCTCTGGGGCCAACGTCCTGACTTTC
TRBJ2-7,TRBV4-1,many,TRBD1,CASSQGDRALHEQYF,TGCGCCAGCAGCCAGGGGGACAGGGCCCTCCACGAGCAGTACTTC
TRBJ1-6,TRBV7-9,.,TRBD1,CASSDRGQGAGSPLHF,TGTGCCAGCAGTGACAGAGGCCAGGGGGCTGGTTCACCCCTCCACTTT
TRBJ1-1,TRBV5-1,.,.,CASSPRRLRDTEAFF,TGCGCCAGCAGCCCCCGACGGCTGAGGGACACTGAAGCTTTCTTT
TRBJ2-7,TRBV27,.,TRBD2,CASASGGRAYEQYF,TGTGCCAGCGCTAGCGGGGGGAGGGCCTACGAGCAGTACTTC
TRBJ1-2,TRBV20-1,.,TRBD1,CSARDSRTGNYGYTF,TGCAGTGCTAGAGATTCGCGGACAGGCAACTATGGCTACACCTTC
TRBJ2-3,TRBV6-6,.,.,CASSYSHGTDTQYF,TGTGCCAGCAGTTACTCGCATGGGACAGATACGCAGTATTTT
TRBJ2-1,TRBV7-8,.,TRBD1,CASSTGTGIYNEQFF,TGTGCCAGCAGCACCGGGACAGGGATTTACAATGAGCAGTTCTTC
TRBJ2-1,TRBV6-5,few,.,CASTLRNEQFF,TGTGCCAGCACCCTCAGGAATGAGCAGTTCTTC
TRBJ2-7,TRBV18,.,.,CASSPSDTYEQYF,TGTGCCAGCTCACCTTCGGATACCTACGAGCAGTACTTC
TRBJ2-7,TRBV5-4,.,TRBD2,CASSLAGESSYEQYF,TGTGCCAGCAGCCTAGCGGGCGAGAGCTCCTACGAGCAGTACTTC
TRBJ2-4,TRBV7-2,many,TRBD1,CASSRQGRLKNIQYF,TGTGCCAGCAGCCGACAGGGGCGCCTCAAAAACATTCAGTACTTC
TRBJ1-2,TRBV29-1,few,TRBD1,CSVGTLTGVGYTF,TGCAGCGTTGGGACCCTTACAGGGGTTGGCTACACCTTC
TRBJ2-1,TRBV29-1,many,.,CSSGLTYNEQFF,TGCAGCTCCGGACTAACCTACAATGAGCAGTTCTTC
TRBJ2-1,TRBV4-1,many,.,CASSQDIGAGYNEQFF,TGCGCCAGCAGCCAAGATATCGGAGCAGGTTACAATGAGCAGTTCTTC
TRBJ1-2,TRBV6-1,few,.,CASMFYGYTF,TGTGCCAGCATGTTCTATGGCTACACCTTC
TRBJ2-7,TRBV27,.,TRBD2,CASSLATSGASEQYF,TGTGCCAGCAGTTTAGCGACTAGCGGGGCGTCAGAGCAGTACTTC
TRBJ2-6,TRBV20-1,.,.,CSATPGTFSGANVLTF,TGCAGTGCCACGCCAGGGACTTTCTCTGGGGCCAACGTCCTGACTTTC
TRBJ2-3,TRBV12-3/TRBV12-4,.,TRBD2,CASRTPGLAAYTQYF,TGTGCCAGCAGGACACCGGGACTAGCGGCCTATACGCAGTATTTT
TRBJ2-3,TRBV6-5,.,TRBD2,CASSPPLAGGDTDTQYF,TGTGCCAGCAGTCCTCCTCTAGCGGGGGGAGACACAGATACGCAGTATTTT
TRBJ1-5,TRBV5-1,.,.,CASSLSGMGNQPQHF,TGCGCCAGCAGCTTGTCGGGGATGGGCAATCAGCCCCAGCATTTT
TRBJ2-7,TRBV4-1,few,TRBD1,CASSQTPGQAPVEQYF,TGCGCCAGCAGCCAAACTCCGGGACAGGCCCCCGTCGAGCAGTACTTC
TRBJ2-7,TRBV9,.,TRBD2,CASTPGGSGGPFYEQYF,TGTGCCAGCACGCCGGGAGGTAGCGGGGGGCCTTTCTACGAGCAGTACTTC
TRBJ1-5,TRBV12-3/TRBV12-4,.,.,CASSLSSLYSNQPQHF,TGTGCCAGCAGTTTATCGAGCCTTTATAGCAATCAGCCCCAGCATTTT
TRBJ2-2,TRBV6-2/TRBV6-3,few,TRBD1,CASSYPDRANPTGELFF,TGTGCCAGCAGTTACCCAGACAGGGCGAATCCCACCGGGGAGCTGTTTTTT
TRBJ2-5,TRBV29-1,few,.,CSGDGSLGRAETQYF,TGCAGTGGTGATGGGAGTTTGGGTAGGGCGGAGACCCAGTACTTC
TRBJ2-3,TRBV6-5,.,.,CASSSTYEDTQYF,TGTGCCAGCAGTTCCACTTATGAGGATACGCAGTATTTT
TRBJ2-7,TRBV11-1,.,TRBD2,CATERERGSSYEQYF,TGTGCCACCGAGAGGGAGCGGGGGAGCTCCTACGAGCAGTACTTC
TRBJ2-7,TRBV18,few,TRBD2,CASSLNSGAAYEQYF,TGTGCCAGCTCACTAAATAGCGGGGCGGCCTACGAGCAGTACTTC
TRBJ2-3,TRBV7-2,few,.,CASSLAPGGDTQYF,TGTGCCAGCAGCTTAGCCCCGGGCGGGGATACGCAGTATTTT
TRBJ2-5,TRBV9,.,.,CASSVGGEETQYF,TGTGCCAGCAGCGTAGGGGGAGAAGAGACCCAGTACTTC
TRBJ1-1,TRBV30,few,TRBD1,CAWSGTVNTEAFF,TGTGCCTGGTCCGGGACAGTGAACACTGAAGCTTTCTTT
TRBJ1-1,TRBV7-9,.,.,CASSPSESAEAFF,TGTGCCAGCAGCCCCAGCGAATCCGCTGAAGCTTTCTTT
TRBJ2-1,TRBV11-2,few,TRBD2,CASSLGGKLAGGTQWGEQFF,TGTGCCAGCAGCTTAGGGGGAAAACTAGCGGGGGGAACCCAATGGGGTGAGCAGTTCTTC
TRBJ2-1,TRBV7-8,.,.,CASNPPGSYNEQFF,TGTGCCAGCAACCCCCCGGGATCCTACAATGAGCAGTTCTTC
TRBJ2-7,TRBV15,few,TRBD1,CATSIGTGVYEQYF,TGTGCCACCAGCATTGGGACAGGAGTCTACGAGCAGTACTTC
TRBJ1-2,TRBV4-1,.,.,CASSPGEGDYGYTF,TGCGCCAGCAGCCCCGGGGAGGGGGACTATGGCTACACCTTC
TRBJ2-5,TRBV4-3,few,.,CASSQDLPRGETQYF,TGCGCCAGCAGCCAAGATCTTCCCCGGGGAGAGACCCAGTACTTC
TRBJ1-5,TRBV7-9,few,.,CASSLIHGGDSNQPQHF,TGTGCCAGCAGCTTAATTCACGGCGGGGACAGCAATCAGCCCCAGCATTTT
TRBJ2-7,TRBV19,.,.,CASARIDADEQYF,TGTGCCAGTGCTAGGATCGACGCGGACGAGCAGTACTTC
TRBJ1-2,TRBV4-2,.,.,CASSPLGGANYGYTF,TGTGCCAGCAGCCCCCTTGGAGGAGCTAACTATGGCTACACCTTC
TRBJ2-2,TRBV6-2/TRBV6-3,few,.,CASKGGQNTGELFF,TGTGCCAGCAAAGGGGGACAAAACACCGGGGAGCTGTTTTTT
TRBJ2-7,TRBV20-1,few,TRBD2,CSASPSGGFEQYF,TGCAGTGCTAGTCCTAGCGGGGGCTTCGAGCAGTACTTC
TRBJ1-5,TRBV6-2/TRBV6-3,few,.,CASSPRFQPQHF,TGTGCCAGCAGCCCCCGTTTTCAGCCCCAGCATTTT
TRBJ1-1,TRBV12-3/TRBV12-4,.,.,CASTKPGAHRASAFF,TGTGCCAGCACAAAACCGGGGGCCCACCGGGCTTCAGCTTTCTTT
TRBJ2-7,TRBV4-3,few,.,CASSHRGGVSYEQYF,TGCGCCAGCAGCCATCGAGGCGGGGTTTCCTACGAGCAGTACTTC
TRBJ1-2,TRBV7-9,few,TRBD1,CASSLGTGGNYGYTF,TGTGCCAGCAGCTTAGGGACAGGGGGCAACTATGGCTACACCTTC
TRBJ2-1,TRBV10-1,.,TRBD1,CASSEELGQGANEQFF,TGCGCCAGCAGTGAGGAATTGGGACAGGGGGCGAATGAGCAGTTCTTC
TRBJ1-1,TRBV6-5,.,TRBD1,CASRGQGGSTEAFF,TGTGCCAGCAGGGGACAGGGTGGTTCCACTGAAGCTTTCTTT
TRBJ2-1,TRBV4-3,.,.,CASSPDFPGSSYNEQFF,TGCGCCAGCAGCCCTGATTTCCCAGGCAGCTCCTACAATGAGCAGTTCTTC
TRBJ1-1,TRBV15,few,TRBD1,CATSRDMSRGLEAFF,TGTGCCACCAGCAGAGATATGTCCAGGGGGCTCGAAGCTTTCTTT